This T cell receptor beta chain came from a study of shared clonotypes between healthy human individuals. Study-wide findings and caveats: Specimens sampled were limited to blood, with tissue repertoires likely differing. Generation probabilities of non-shared clonotypes were lower (relative to those shared by all four donors).

This CDR3 is 18 amino acids long. Germline V gene lookup returns CDR1 SGHDT and CDR2 YYEEEE. The V gene end was trimmed by 0 bases and the J gene end by 2 bases; junction bases not matched to a gene: 11. As for this clone: Antigen unknown.

The assay was immunoSEQ multiplex PCR, and TCRdb's table has in-frame clones only and misses some. This sample yields hundreds of thousands of clones, of which roughly 70% are seen a single time; 1.5% to 2% belongs to the top ten. The sequenced sample consisted of memory CD4+ T cells sorted from blood. The subset is: CD45RA-negative fraction. The origin of this receptor is a woman under 40 in good health. V gene TRBV5-6 combines with J gene TRBJ2-3; 8 bases map to TRBD2. The CDR3 loop is CASSLGPTREGNTDTQYF. The CDR3 coding sequence is TGTGCCAGCAGCTTGGGGCCCACCCGGGAGGGTAACACAGATACGCAGTATTTT.